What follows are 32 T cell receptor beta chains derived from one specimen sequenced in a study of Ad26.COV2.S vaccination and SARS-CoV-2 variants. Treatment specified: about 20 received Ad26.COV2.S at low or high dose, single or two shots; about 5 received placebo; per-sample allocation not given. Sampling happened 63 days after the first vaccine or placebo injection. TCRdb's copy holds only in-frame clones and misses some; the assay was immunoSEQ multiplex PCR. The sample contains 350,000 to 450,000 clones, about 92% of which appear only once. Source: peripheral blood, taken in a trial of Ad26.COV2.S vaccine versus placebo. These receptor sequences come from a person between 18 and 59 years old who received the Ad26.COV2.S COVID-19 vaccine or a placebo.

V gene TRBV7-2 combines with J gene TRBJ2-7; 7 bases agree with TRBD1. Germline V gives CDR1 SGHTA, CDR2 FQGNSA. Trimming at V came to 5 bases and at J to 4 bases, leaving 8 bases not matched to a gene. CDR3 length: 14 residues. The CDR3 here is CASSPITGEYEQYF. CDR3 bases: TGTGCCAGCAGCCCGATAACAGGGGAGTACGAGCAGTACTTC.

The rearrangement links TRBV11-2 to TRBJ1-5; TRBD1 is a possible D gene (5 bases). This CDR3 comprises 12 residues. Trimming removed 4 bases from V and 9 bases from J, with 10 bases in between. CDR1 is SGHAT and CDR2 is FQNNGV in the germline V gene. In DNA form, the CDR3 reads TGTGCCAGCAGCTCCGGGGGGGGGCCCCAGCATTTT. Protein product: CASSSGGGPQHF.

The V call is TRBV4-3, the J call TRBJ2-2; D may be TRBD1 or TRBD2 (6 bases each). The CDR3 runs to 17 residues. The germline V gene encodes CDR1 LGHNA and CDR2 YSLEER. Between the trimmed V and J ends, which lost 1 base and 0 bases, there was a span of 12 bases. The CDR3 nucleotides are TGCGCCAGCAGCCAAGTCCAAGGGGGGTCGAACACCGGGGAGCTGTTTTTT. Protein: CASSQVQGGSNTGELFF.

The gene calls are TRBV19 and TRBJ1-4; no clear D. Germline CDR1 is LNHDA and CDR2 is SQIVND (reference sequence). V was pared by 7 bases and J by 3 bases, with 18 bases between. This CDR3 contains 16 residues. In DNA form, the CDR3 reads TGTGCCAGTACCCCAGTTATGGTCAGGCCTAATGAAAAACTGTTTTTT. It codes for CASTPVMVRPNEKLFF.

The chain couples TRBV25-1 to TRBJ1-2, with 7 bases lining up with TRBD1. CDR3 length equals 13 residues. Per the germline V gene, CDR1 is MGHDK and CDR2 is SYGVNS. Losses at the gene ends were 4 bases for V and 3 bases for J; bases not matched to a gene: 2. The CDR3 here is CASSGGQYYGYTF. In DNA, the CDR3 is TGTGCCAGCAGTGGGGGACAGTACTATGGCTACACCTTC.

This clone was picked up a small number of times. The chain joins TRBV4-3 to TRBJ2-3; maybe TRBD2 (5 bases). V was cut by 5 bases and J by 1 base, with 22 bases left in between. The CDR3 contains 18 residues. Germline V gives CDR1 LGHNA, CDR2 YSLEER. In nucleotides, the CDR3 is TGCGCCAGCAGCGCCCGAAGTTACCTAGCTGGGGGCACAGATACGCAGTATTTT. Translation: CASSARSYLAGGTDTQYF.

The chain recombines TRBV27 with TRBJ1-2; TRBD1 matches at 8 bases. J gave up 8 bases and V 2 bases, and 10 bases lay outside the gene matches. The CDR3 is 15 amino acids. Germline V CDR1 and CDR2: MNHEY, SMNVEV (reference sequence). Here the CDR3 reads CASSLAPSGGRGYTF. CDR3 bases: TGTGCCAGCAGTTTAGCTCCCTCAGGGGGCCGAGGCTACACCTTC.

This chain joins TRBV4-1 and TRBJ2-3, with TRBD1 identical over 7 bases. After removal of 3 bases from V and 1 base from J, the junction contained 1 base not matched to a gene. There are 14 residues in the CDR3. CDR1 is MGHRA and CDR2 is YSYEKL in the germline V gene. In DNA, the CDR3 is TGCGCCAGCAGCCATGACAGGGGCACAGATACGCAGTATTTT. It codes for CASSHDRGTDTQYF.

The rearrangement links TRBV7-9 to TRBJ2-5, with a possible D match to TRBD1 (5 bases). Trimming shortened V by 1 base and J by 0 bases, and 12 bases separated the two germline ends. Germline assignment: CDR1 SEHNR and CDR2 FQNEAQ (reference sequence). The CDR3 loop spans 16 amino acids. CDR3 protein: CASSLGGPTYQETQYF. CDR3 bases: TGTGCCAGCAGCTTAGGGGGCCCTACGTACCAAGAGACCCAGTACTTC.

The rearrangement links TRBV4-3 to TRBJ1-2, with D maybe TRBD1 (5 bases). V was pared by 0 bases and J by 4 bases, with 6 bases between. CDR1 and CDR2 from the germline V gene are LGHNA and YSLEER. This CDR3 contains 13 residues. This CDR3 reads CASSQEGTYGYTF. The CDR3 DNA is TGCGCCAGCAGCCAAGAAGGGACCTATGGCTACACCTTC.

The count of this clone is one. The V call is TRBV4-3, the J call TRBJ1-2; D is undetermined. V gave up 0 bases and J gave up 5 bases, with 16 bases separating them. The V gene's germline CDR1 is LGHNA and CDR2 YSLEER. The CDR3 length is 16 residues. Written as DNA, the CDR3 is TGCGCCAGCAGCCAAGATTTCGGGGTTGTGGGGTATGGCTACACCTTC. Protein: CASSQDFGVVGYGYTF.

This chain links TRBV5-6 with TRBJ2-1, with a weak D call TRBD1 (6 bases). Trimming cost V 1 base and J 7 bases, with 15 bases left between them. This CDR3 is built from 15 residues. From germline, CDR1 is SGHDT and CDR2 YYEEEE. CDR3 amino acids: CASSLIDRPGNEQFF. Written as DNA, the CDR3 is TGTGCCAGCAGCTTGATTGACAGGCCGGGAAATGAGCAGTTCTTC.

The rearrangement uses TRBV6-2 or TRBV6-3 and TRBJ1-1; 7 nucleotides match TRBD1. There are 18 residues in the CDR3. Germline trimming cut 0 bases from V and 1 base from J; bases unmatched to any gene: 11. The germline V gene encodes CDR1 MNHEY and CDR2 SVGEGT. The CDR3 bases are TGTGCCAGCAGTTACTCGAAAGAAATATACAGGGGGAACACTGAAGCTTTCTTT. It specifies CASSYSKEIYRGNTEAFF.

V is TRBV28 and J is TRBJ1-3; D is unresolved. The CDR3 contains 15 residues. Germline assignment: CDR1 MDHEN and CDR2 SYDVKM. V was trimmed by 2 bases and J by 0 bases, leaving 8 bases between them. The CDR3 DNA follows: TGTGCCAGCAGTTTAGTCATTAGCTCTGGAAACACCATATATTTT. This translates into CASSLVISSGNTIYF.

The CDR3 is CAWSVLGDLPTGPSRLCNEQFF. CDR3 nucleotides: TGTGCCTGGAGTGTTCTCGGGGATCTCCCGACAGGGCCCTCCCGGTTGTGCAATGAGCAGTTCTTC. The chain uses TRBV30 and TRBJ2-1; 7 bases agree with TRBD1. The CDR3 extends over 22 amino acids. Germline values: CDR1 GTSNPN, CDR2 SVGIG (reference sequence). V shed 0 bases, J shed 6 bases, and the junction held 29 bases outside the gene matches.

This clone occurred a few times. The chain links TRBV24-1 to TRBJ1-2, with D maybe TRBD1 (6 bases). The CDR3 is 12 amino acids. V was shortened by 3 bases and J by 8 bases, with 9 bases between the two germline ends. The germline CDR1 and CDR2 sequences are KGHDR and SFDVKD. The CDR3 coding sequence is TGTGCCACCAGTGATCCAGGGGTCGGCTACACCTTC. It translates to CATSDPGVGYTF.

CDR3 amino acids: CASSVGPAEGGYGYTF. The CDR3 region has the DNA TGTGCCAGCAGCGTAGGGCCAGCTGAAGGGGGATATGGCTACACCTTC. This chain links TRBV9 with TRBJ1-2; D may be TRBD1 (6 bases). The CDR3 extends over 16 amino acids. Germline V lookup: CDR1 SGDLS, CDR2 YYNGEE. Trimming removed 0 bases from V and 5 bases from J, with 17 bases in between.

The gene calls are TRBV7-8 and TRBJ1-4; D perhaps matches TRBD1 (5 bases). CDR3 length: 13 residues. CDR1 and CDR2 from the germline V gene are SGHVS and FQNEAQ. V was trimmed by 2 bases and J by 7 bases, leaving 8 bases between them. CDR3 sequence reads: CASSLRRGEKLFF. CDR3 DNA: TGTGCCAGCAGCTTAAGGAGGGGTGAAAAACTGTTTTTT.

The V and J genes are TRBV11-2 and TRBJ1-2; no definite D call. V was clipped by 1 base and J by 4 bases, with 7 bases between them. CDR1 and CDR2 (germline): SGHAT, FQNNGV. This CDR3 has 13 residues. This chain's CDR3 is CASSLGQSYGYTF. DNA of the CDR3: TGTGCCAGCAGCTTAGGACAATCCTATGGCTACACCTTC.

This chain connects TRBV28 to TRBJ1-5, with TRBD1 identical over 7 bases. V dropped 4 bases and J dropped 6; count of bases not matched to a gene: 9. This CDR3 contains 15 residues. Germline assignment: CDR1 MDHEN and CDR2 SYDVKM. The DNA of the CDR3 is TGTGCCAGCAGTTACCCCGGGACAGTCTTTCAGCCCCAGCATTTT. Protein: CASSYPGTVFQPQHF.

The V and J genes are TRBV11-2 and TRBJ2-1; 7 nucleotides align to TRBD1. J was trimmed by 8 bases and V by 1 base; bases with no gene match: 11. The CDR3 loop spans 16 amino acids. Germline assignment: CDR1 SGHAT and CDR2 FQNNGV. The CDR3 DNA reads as TGTGCCAGCAGCTTAGGTCCAGGGGGAAATTGGGATGAGCAGTTCTTC. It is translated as CASSLGPGGNWDEQFF.

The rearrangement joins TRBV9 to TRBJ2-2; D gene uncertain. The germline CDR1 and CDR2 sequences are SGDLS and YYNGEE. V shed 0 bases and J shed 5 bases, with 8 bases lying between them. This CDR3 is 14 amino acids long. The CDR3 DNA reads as TGTGCCAGCAGCGTAGAGGGCCGTACCGGGGAGCTGTTTTTT. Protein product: CASSVEGRTGELFF. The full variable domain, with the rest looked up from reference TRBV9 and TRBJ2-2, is DSGVTQTPKHLITATGQRVTLRCSPRSGDLSVYWYQQSLDQGLQFLIQYYNGEERAKGNILERFSAQQFPDLHSELNLSSLELGDSALYFCASSVEGRTGELFFGEGSRLTVL.

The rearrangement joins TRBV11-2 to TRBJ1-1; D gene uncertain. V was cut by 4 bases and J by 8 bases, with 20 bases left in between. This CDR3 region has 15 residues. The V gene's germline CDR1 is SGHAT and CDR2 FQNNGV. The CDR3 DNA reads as TGTGCCAGCAGCTCAAGAGACGGTTTTCTCGCCGAAGCTTTCTTT. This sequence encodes CASSSRDGFLAEAFF.

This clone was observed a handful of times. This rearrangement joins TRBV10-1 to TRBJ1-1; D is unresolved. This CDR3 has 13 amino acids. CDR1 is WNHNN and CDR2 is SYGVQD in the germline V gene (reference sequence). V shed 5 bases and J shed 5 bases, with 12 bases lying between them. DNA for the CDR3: TGCGCCAGCAGTAAAGGTGGGGAAACTGAAGCTTTCTTT. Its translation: CASSKGGETEAFF.

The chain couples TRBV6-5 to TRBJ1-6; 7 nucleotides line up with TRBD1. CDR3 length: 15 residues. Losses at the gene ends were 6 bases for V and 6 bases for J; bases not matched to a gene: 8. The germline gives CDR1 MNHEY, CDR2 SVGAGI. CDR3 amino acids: CASSRRTGFNSPLHF. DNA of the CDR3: TGTGCCAGCAGCCGACGGACAGGTTTTAATTCACCCCTCCACTTT.

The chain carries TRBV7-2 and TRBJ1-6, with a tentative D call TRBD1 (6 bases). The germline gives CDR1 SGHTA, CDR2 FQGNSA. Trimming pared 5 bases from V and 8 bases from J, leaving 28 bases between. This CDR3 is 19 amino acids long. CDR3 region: CASSLSQAFPRGTDSPLHF. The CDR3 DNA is TGTGCCAGCAGCCTTAGCCAGGCGTTCCCCAGGGGTACGGATTCACCCCTCCACTTT.

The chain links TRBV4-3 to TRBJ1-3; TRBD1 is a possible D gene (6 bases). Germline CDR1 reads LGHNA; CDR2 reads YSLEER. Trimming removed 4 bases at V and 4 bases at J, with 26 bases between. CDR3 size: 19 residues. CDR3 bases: TGCGCCAGCAGCCCGACTAGATTAAAGGGGGGCCCTCCGGGAAACACCATATATTTT. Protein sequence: CASSPTRLKGGPPGNTIYF.

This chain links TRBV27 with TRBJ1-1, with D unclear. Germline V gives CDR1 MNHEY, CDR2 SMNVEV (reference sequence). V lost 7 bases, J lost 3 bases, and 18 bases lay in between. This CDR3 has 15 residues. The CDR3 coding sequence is TGTGCCAGCAAAGGTTGGACGGGTAGGGACACTGAAGCTTTCTTT. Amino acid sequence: CASKGWTGRDTEAFF.

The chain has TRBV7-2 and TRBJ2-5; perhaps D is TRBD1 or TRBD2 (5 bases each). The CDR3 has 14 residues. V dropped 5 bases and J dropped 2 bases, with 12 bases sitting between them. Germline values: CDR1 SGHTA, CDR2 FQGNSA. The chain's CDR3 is CASSLTGTQETQYF. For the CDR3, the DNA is TGTGCCAGCAGCCTAACCGGGACGCAAGAGACCCAGTACTTC.

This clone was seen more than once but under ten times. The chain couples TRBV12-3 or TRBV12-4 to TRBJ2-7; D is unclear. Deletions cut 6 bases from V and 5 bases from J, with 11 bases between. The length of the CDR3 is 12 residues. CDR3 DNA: TGTGCCAGCAGCATGGACGACGACGAGCAGTACTTC. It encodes CASSMDDDEQYF.

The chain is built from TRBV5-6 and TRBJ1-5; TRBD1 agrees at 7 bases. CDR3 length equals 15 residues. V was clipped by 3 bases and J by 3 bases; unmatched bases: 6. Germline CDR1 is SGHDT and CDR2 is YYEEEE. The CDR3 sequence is CASSSYDRDNQPQHF. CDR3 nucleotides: TGTGCCAGCAGCTCTTACGACAGGGACAATCAGCCCCAGCATTTT.

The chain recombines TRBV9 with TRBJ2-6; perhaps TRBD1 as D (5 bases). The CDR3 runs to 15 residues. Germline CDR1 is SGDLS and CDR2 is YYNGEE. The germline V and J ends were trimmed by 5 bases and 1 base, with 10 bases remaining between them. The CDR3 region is CASSAQVSGANVLTF. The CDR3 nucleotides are TGTGCCAGCAGTGCACAGGTGTCTGGGGCCAACGTCCTGACTTTC.